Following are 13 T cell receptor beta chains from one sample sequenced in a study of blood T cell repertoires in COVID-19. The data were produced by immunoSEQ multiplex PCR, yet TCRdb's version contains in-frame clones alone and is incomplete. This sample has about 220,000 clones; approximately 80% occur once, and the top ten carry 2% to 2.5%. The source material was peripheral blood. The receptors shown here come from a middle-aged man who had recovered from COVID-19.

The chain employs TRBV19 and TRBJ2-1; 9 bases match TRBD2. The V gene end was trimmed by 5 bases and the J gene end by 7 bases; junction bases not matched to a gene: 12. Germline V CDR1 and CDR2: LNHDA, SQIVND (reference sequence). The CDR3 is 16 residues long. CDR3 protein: CASSGTSLDRWNEQFF. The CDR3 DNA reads TGTGCCAGTAGTGGGACTAGCTTGGATAGGTGGAATGAGCAGTTCTTC.

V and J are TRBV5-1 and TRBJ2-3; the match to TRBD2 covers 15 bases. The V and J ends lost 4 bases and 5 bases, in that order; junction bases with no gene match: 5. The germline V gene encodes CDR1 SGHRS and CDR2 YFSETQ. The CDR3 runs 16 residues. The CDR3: CASSPGLAGGLDTQYF. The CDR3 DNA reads TGCGCCAGCAGCCCGGGACTAGCGGGAGGATTAGATACGCAGTATTTT.

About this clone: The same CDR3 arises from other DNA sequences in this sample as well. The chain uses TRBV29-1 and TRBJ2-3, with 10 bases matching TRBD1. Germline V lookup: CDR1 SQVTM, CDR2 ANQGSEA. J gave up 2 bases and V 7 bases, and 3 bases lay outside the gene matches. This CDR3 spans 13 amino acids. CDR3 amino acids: CSADRGATDTQYF. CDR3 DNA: TGCAGCGCGGACAGGGGGGCCACAGATACGCAGTATTTT.

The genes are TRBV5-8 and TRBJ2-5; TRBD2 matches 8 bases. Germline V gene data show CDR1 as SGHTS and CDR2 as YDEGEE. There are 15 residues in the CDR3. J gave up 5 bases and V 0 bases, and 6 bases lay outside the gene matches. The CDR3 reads CASSLGSGEAETQYF. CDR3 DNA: TGTGCCAGCAGCTTGGGTAGCGGGGAAGCGGAGACCCAGTACTTC.

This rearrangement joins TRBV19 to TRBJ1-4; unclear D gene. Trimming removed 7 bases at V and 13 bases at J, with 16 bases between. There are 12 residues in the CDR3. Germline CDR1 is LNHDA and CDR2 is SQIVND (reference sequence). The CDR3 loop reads CASTSSRGLLFF. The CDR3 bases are TGTGCCAGTACTTCTTCGCGGGGTTTACTGTTTTTT. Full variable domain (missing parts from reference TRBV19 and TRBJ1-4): DGGITQSPKYLFRKEGQNVTLSCEQNLNHDAMYWYRQDPGQGLRLIYYSQIVNDFQKGDIAEGYSVSREKKESFPLTVTSAQKNPTAFYLCASTSSRGLLFFGSGTQLSVL.

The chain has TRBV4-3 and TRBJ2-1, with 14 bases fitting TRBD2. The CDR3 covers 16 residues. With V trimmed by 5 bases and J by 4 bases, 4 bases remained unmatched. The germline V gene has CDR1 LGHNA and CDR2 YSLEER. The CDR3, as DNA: TGCGCCAGCAGCAAGGGACTAGCGGGAGAGTACAATGAGCAGTTCTTC. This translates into CASSKGLAGEYNEQFF.

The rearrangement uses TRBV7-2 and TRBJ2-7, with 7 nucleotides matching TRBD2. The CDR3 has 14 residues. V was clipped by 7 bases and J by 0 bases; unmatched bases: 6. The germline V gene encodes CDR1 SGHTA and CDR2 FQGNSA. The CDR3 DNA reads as TGTGCCAGCAAAACTAGCGAAAGCTCCTACGAGCAGTACTTC. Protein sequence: CASKTSESSYEQYF.

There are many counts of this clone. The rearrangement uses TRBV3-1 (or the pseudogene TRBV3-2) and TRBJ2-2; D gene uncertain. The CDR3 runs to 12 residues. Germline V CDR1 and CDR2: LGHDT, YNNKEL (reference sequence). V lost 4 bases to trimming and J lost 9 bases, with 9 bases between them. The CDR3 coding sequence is TGTGCCAGCAGCCTTGGGCCAAGGGAGCTGTTTTTT. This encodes CASSLGPRELFF.

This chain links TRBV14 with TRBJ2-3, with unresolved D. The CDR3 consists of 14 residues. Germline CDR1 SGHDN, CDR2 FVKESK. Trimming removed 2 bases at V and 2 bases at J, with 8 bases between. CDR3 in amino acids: CASSQRGHTDTQYF. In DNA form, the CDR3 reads TGTGCCAGCAGCCAAAGAGGTCACACAGATACGCAGTATTTT.

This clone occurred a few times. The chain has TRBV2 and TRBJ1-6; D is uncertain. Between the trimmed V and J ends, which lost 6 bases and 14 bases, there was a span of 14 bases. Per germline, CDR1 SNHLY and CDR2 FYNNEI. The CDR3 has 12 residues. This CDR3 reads CASRTGVSALHF. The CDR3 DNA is TGTGCCAGCAGAACTGGAGTGTCGGCCCTCCACTTT.

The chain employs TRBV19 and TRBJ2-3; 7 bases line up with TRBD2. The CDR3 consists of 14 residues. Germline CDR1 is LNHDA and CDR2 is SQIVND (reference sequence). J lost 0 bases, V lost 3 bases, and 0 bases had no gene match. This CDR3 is CASSISGSTDTQYF. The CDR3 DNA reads TGTGCCAGTAGTATTAGCGGGAGCACAGATACGCAGTATTTT.

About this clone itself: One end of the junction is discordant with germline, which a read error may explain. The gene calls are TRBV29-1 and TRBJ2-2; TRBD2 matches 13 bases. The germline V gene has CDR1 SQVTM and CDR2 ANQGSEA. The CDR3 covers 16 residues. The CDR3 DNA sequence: TGCAGCGTTGGGGAGACTAGCGGGGGGAACCCCGGGGAGCTGTTTTTT. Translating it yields CSVGETSGGNPGELFF.

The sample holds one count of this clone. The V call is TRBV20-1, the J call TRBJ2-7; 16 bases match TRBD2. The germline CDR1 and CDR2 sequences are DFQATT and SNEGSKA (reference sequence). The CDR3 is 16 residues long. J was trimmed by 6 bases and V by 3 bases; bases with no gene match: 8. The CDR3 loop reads CSASGTSGRASLEQYF. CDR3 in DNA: TGCAGTGCTAGTGGGACTAGCGGGAGGGCCTCCCTCGAGCAGTACTTC.